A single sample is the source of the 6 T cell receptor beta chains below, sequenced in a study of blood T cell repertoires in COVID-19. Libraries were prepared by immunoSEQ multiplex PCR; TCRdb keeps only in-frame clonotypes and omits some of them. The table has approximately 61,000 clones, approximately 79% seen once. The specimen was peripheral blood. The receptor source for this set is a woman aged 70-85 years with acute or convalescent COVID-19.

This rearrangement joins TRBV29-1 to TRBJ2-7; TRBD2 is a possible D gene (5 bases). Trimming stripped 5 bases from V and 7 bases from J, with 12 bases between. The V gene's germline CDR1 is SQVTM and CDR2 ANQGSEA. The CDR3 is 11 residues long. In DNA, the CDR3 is TGCAGCGTTTACCGGGAACGGGAGCAGTACTTC. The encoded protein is CSVYREREQYF.

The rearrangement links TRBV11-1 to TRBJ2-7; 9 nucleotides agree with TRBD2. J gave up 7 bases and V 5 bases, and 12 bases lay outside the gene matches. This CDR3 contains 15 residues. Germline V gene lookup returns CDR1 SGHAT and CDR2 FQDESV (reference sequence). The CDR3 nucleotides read TGTGCCAGCAGCCCAGTAGCGGGGGTACCACGAGAGCAGTACTTC. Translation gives CASSPVAGVPREQYF.

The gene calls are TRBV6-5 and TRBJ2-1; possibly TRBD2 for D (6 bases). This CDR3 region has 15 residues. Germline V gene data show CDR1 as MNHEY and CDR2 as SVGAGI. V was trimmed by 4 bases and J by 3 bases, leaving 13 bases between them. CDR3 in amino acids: CASSSTGLIYNEQFF. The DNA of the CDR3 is TGTGCCAGCAGTTCAACGGGACTGATCTACAATGAGCAGTTCTTC.

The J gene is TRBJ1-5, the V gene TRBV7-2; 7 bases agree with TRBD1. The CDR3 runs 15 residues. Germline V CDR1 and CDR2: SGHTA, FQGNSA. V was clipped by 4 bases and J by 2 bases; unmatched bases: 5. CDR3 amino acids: CASSSGGTGNQPQHF. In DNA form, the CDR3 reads TGTGCCAGCAGCTCAGGGGGAACGGGCAATCAGCCCCAGCATTTT.

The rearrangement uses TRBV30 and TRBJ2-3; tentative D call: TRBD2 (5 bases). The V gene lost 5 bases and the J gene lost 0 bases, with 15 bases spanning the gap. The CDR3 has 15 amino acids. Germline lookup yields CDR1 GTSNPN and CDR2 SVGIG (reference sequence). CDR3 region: CAWGDLGSSTDTQYF. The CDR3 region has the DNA TGTGCCTGGGGGGATCTGGGGAGTAGCACAGATACGCAGTATTTT.

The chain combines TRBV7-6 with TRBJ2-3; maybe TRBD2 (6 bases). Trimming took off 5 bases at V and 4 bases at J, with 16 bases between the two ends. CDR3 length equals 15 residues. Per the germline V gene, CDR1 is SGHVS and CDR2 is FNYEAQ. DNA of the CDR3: TGTGCCAGCAGCCCCGGGACTGTGGGTCCAGATACGCAGTATTTT. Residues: CASSPGTVGPDTQYF. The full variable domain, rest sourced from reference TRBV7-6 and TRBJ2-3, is GAGVSQSPRYKVTKRGQDVALRCDPISGHVSLYWYRQALGQGPEFLTYFNYEAQQDKSGLPNDRFSAERPEGSISTLTIQRTEQRDSAMYRCASSPGTVGPDTQYFGPGTRLTVL.